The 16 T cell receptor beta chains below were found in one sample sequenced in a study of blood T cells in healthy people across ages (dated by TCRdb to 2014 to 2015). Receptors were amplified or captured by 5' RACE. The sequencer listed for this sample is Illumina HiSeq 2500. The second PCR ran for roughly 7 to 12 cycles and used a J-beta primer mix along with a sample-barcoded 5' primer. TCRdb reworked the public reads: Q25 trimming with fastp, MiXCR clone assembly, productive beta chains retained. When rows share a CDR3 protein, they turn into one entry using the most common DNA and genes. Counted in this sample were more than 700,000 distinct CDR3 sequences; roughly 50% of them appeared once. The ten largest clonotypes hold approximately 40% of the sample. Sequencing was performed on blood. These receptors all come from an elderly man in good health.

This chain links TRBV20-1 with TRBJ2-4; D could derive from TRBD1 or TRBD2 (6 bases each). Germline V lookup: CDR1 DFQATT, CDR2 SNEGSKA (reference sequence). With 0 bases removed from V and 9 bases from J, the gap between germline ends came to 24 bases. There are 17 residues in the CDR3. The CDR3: CSARDMRGAPTPSIQYF. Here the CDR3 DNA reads TGCAGTGCTAGAGATATGAGGGGGGCCCCCACACCATCCATTCAGTACTTC.

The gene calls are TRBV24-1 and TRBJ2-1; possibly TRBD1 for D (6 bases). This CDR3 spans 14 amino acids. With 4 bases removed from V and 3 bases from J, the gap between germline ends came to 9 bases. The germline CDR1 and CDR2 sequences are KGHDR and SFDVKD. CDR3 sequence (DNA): TGTGCCACCAGTGACAGGACAGTCTACAATGAGCAGTTCTTC. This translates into CATSDRTVYNEQFF.

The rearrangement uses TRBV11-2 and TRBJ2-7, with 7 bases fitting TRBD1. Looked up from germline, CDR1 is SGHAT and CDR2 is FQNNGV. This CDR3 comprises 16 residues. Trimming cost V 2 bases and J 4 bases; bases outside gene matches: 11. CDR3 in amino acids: CASSLLRGRSLYEQYF. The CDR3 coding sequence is TGTGCCAGCAGCTTATTGAGGGGGCGATCGTTGTACGAGCAGTACTTC.

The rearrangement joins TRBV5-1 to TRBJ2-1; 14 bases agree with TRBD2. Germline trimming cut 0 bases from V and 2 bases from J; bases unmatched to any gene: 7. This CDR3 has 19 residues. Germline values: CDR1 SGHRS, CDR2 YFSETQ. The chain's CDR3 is CASSLEGLAGAFAYNEQFF. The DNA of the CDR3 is TGCGCCAGCAGCTTGGAGGGACTAGCGGGAGCCTTCGCCTACAATGAGCAGTTCTTC.

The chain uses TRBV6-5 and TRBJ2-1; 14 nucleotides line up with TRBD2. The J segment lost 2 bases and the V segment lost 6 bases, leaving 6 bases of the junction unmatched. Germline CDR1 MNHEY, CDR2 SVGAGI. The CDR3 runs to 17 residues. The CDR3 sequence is CASREPGLAGAYNEQFF. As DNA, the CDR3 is TGTGCCAGCAGGGAGCCGGGACTAGCGGGAGCCTACAATGAGCAGTTCTTC.

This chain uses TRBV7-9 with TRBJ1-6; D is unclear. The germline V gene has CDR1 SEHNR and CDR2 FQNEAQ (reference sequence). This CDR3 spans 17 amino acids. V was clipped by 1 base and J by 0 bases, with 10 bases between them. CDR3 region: CASSLVSGSSYNSPLHF. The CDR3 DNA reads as TGTGCCAGCAGCTTAGTATCGGGGAGCTCCTATAATTCACCCCTCCACTTT.

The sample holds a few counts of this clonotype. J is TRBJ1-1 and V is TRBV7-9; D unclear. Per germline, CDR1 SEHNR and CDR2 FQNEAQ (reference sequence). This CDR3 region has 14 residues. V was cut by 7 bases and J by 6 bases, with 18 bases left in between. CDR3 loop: CASTTSGVTAEAFF. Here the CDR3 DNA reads TGTGCCAGCACCACCAGCGGTGTTACCGCTGAAGCTTTCTTT. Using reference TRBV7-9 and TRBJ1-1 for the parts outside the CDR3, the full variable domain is DTGVSQNPRHKITKRGQNVTFRCDPISEHNRLYWYRQTLGQGPEFLTYFQNEAQLEKSRLLSDRFSAERPKGSFSTLEIQRTEQGDSAMYLCASTTSGVTAEAFFGQGTRLTVV.

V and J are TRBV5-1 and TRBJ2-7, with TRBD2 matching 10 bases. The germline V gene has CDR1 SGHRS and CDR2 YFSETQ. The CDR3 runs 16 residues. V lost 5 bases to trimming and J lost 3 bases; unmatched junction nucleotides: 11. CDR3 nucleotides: TGCGCCAGCAGTTCCACCGGGCTAGCGGGAGTCTACGAGCAGTACTTC. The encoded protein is CASSSTGLAGVYEQYF.

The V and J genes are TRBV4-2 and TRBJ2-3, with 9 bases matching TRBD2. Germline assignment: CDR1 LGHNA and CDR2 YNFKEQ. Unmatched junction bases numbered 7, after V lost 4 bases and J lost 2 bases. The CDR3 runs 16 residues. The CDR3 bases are TGTGCCAGCAGCCTGACGACTAGCGGAAACACAGATACGCAGTATTTT. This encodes CASSLTTSGNTDTQYF.

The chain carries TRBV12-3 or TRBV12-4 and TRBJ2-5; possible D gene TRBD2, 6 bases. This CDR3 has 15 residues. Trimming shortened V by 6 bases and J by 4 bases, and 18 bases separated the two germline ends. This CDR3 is CASSPDSAGRETQYF. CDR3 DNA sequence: TGTGCCAGCAGCCCCGACAGCGCGGGGAGAGAGACCCAGTACTTC.

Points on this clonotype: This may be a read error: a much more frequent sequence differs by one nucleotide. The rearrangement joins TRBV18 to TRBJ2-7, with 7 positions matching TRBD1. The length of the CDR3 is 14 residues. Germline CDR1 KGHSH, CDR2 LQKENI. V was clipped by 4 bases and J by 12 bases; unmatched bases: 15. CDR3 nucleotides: TGTGCCAGCTCACAACAGGGGCAAGTGAACATTCTGTACTTC. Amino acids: CASSQQGQVNILYF.

The CDR3 sequence is CASSRVAALAGANVLTF. The CDR3 nucleotides are TGTGCCAGCTCACGTGTAGCAGCTCTCGCCGGGGCCAACGTCCTGACTTTC. The chain carries TRBV18 and TRBJ2-6, with D unclear. CDR3 length: 17 amino acids. Looked up from germline, CDR1 is KGHSH and CDR2 is LQKENI. Between the trimmed V and J ends, which lost 4 bases and 4 bases, there was a span of 17 bases.

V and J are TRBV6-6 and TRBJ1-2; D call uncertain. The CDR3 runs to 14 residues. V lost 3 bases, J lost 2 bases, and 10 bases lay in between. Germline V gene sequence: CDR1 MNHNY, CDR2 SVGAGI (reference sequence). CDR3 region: CASSYNVQNYGYTF. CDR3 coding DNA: TGTGCCAGCAGTTATAATGTTCAGAACTATGGCTACACCTTC.

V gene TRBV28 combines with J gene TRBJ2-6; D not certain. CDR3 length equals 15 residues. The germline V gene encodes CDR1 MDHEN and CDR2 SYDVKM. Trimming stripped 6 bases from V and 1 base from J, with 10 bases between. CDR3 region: CASRDGPSGANVLTF. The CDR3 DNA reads TGTGCCAGCAGAGATGGGCCGTCTGGGGCCAACGTCCTGACTTTC.

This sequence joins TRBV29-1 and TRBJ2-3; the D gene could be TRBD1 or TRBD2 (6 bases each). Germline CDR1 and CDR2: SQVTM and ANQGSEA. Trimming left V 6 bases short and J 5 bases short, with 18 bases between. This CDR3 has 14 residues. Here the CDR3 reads CSVRDGGFGDTQYF. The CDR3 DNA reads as TGCAGCGTCCGGGACGGGGGCTTCGGAGATACGCAGTATTTT.

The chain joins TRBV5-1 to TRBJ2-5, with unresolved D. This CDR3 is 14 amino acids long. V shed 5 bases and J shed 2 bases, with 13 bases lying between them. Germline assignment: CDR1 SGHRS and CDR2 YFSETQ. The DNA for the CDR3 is TGCGCCAGCAGTGCCCGACCCCGTCAAGAGACCCAGTACTTC. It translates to CASSARPRQETQYF.